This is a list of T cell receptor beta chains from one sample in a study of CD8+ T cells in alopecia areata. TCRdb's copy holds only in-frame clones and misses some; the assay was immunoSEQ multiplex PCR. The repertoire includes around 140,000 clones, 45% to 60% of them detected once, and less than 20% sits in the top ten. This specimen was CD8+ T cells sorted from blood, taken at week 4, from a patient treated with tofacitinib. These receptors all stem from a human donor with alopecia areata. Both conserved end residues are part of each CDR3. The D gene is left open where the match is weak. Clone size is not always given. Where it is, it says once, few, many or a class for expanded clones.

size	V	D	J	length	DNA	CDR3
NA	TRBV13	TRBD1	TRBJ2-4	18	TGTGCCAGCAGCTTAAGGACAGGGGGATTTCTAGCCAAAAACATTCAGTACTTC	CASSLRTGGFLAKNIQYF
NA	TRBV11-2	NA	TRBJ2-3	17	TGTGCCAGCAGCTGGAGCGTGGCCGACGCTAGCACAGATACGCAGTATTTT	CASSWSVADASTDTQYF
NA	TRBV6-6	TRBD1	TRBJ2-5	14	TGTGCCAGCAGTTACGACAGGGGGGATGAGACCCAGTACTTC	CASSYDRGDETQYF
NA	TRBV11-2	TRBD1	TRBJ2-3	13	TGTGCCAGCAGCTGGGACAGGGGAGATACGCAGTATTTT	CASSWDRGDTQYF
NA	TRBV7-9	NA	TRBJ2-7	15	TGTGCCAGCAGCCCTCGACAGGGAGGTCCCTACGAGCAGTACTTC	CASSPRQGGPYEQYF
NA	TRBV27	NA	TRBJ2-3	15	TGTGCCAGCAGTTTACGGCCGGCGTTGGGAGATACGCAGTATTTT	CASSLRPALGDTQYF
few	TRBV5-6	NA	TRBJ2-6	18	TGTGCCAGCAGCATCTTGGTCAGGGTCTCCTCTGGGGCCAACGTCCTGACTTTC	CASSILVRVSSGANVLTF
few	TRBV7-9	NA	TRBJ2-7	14	TGTGCCAGCAGCTTAGCAGGATCGGCCTACGAGCAGTACTTC	CASSLAGSAYEQYF
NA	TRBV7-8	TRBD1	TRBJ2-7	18	TGTGCCAGCAGCTTAGAGTTTTTGGGGACAGGGCCTTCTCGGGAGCAGTACTTC	CASSLEFLGTGPSREQYF
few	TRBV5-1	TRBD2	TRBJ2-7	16	TGCGCCAGCAGCTTGGCGGGTAGCGGGCCTACCGGAGGGCAGTACTTC	CASSLAGSGPTGGQYF
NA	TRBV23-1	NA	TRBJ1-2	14	TGCGCCGAACAAACCTCCTCGGCACCCTATGGCTACACCTTC	CAEQTSSAPYGYTF
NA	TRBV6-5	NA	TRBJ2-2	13	TGTGCCAGCAGTTACTCGACAACCGGGGAGCTGTTTTTT	CASSYSTTGELFF
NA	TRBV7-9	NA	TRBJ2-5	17	TGTGCCAGCAGCCCCGGGACGGAGGGGGTTATGTCTGAGACCCAGTACTTC	CASSPGTEGVMSETQYF
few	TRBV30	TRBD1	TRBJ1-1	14	TGTGCCTGGAGCGACTTGTCCGGGACAGATGAAGCTTTCTTT	CAWSDLSGTDEAFF
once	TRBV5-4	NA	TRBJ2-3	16	TGTGCCAGCAGCTGGAGGGACTCTCTGGGCACAGATACGCAGTATTTT	CASSWRDSLGTDTQYF
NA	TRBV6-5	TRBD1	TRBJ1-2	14	TGTGCCAGCAGTGGGACAGGAAACTCCTTTGGCTACACCTTC	CASSGTGNSFGYTF
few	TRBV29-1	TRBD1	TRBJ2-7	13	TGCAGCGCGTGGACAGGGGGAGGTTACGAGCAGTACTTC	CSAWTGGGYEQYF
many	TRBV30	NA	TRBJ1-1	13	TGTGCCTGGACCCGGGATGTGAACACTGAAGCTTTCTTT	CAWTRDVNTEAFF
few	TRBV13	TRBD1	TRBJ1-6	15	TGTGCCAGCAGCGCGACAGGGGACTTGAATTCACCCCTCCACTTT	CASSATGDLNSPLHF
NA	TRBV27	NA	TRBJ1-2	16	TGTGCCAGCAGTTTATCGGTTGCCCTGGGGGTAGACGGCTACACCTTC	CASSLSVALGVDGYTF
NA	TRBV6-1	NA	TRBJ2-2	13	TGTGCCAGCAGTAACAGGGTCGCCGGGGAGCTGTTTTTT	CASSNRVAGELFF
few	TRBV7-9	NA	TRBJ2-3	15	TGTGCCAGCAGCTTCGGGACAACGGACACAGATACGCAGTATTTT	CASSFGTTDTDTQYF
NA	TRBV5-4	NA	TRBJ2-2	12	TGTGCCAGCAGCTTGGGGGACGGGGAGCTGTTTTTT	CASSLGDGELFF
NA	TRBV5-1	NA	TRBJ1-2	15	TGCGCCAGCAGGGCGGCGACAGAAGCTAACTATGGCTACACCTTC	CASRAATEANYGYTF
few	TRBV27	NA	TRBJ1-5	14	TGTGCCAGCAGTCCCATAGGGGGCAATCAGCCCCAGCATTTT	CASSPIGGNQPQHF
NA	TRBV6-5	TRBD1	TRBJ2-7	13	TGTGCCAGCAGTTGGGACAGAGACTACGAGCAGTACTTC	CASSWDRDYEQYF
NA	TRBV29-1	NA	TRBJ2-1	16	TGCAGCGTTGAAGGTCACAGGGTACCCCCGTACAATGAGCAGTTCTTC	CSVEGHRVPPYNEQFF
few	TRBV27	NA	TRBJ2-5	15	TGTGCCAGCACTCCAATTGGGGGAGAGGGAGAGACCCAGTACTTC	CASTPIGGEGETQYF
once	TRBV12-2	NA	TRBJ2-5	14	TGTGCAAGTCGCTGGGGACAGGGAAAAGAGACCCAGTACTTC	CASRWGQGKETQYF
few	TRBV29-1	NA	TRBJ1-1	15	TGCAGCGCTAATCGACAGAGGCGGGTGAACACTGAAGCTTTCTTT	CSANRQRRVNTEAFF